These T cell receptor beta chains were read from a single sample in a study of blood T cell repertoires in COVID-19. Some clones are missing from TCRdb's copy, which holds only in-frame ones; the method was immunoSEQ multiplex PCR. The repertoire holds around 300,000 clones, with approximately 83% as singletons. Sequences were obtained from peripheral blood. All receptors derive from a woman aged 70-85 years with acute or convalescent COVID-19. CDR3s include the opening cysteine and the closing phenylalanine or tryptophan. D genes are given only for firm matches. The listing skips clone size in some rows; elsewhere it reads once, few, many or a size class.

V	D	size	J	DNA	CDR3
TRBV11-3	.	.	TRBJ1-1	TGTGCCAGCAGCTTATTAGGAGACACTGAAGCTTTCTTT	CASSLLGDTEAFF
TRBV5-1	.	.	TRBJ1-2	TGCGCCAGCAGCTTGGGGAACCAGGGCAATGGCTACACCTTC	CASSLGNQGNGYTF
TRBV24-1	.	once	TRBJ2-7	TGTGCCACCAGTGAAAACGGCGGATCCTACGAGCAGTACTTC	CATSENGGSYEQYF
TRBV6-6	.	.	TRBJ2-5	TGTGCCAGCAGTTACTCTGCGGGACCACCGAGGGAGACCCAGTACTTC	CASSYSAGPPRETQYF
TRBV28	TRBD1	.	TRBJ2-1	TGTGCCAGCAGTCCTCCCGGGACAGGGACTAATGAGCAGTTCTTC	CASSPPGTGTNEQFF
TRBV19	TRBD1	.	TRBJ1-5	TGTGCCAGTAGGCGAACAGGGGGCGAGGATCAGCCCCAGCATTTT	CASRRTGGEDQPQHF
TRBV7-7	TRBD2	.	TRBJ2-2	TGTGCTAGCAGCCGGTCGGCGGGGGGGCCCGGGGAGCTGTTTTTT	CASSRSAGGPGELFF
TRBV2	TRBD1	.	TRBJ2-7	TGTGCCAGCAGTTCTGACAGGGGGCTAAACGAGCAGTACTTC	CASSSDRGLNEQYF
TRBV5-4	TRBD2	.	TRBJ2-2	TGTGCCAGCACCCCACGGGGGGGAGAAACCGGGGAGCTGTTTTTT	CASTPRGGETGELFF
TRBV21-1	.	.	TRBJ1-4	TGTGCCAGCAGCACGGACCGGGACAGGGTACATGAAAAACTGTTTTTT	CASSTDRDRVHEKLFF
TRBV3-1/TRBV3-2	TRBD1	.	TRBJ1-2	TGTGCCAGCAGCCACGATACGACAGGGGGCTATGGCTACACCTTC	CASSHDTTGGYGYTF
TRBV19	.	.	TRBJ1-4	TGTGCCAGTAGAATCGATAAGCGTTCTACTAATGAAAAACTGTTTTTT	CASRIDKRSTNEKLFF
TRBV18	.	few	TRBJ2-2	TGTGCCAGCTCACCCCCCGAGACCGGGGAGCTGTTTTTT	CASSPPETGELFF
TRBV19	.	once	TRBJ1-5	TGTGCCAGTAGTTTGGGCGGGGGATCCAATCAGCCCCAGCATTTT	CASSLGGGSNQPQHF
TRBV6-2/TRBV6-3	.	.	TRBJ1-5	TGTGCCAGCAGTTACCCCCCGGAGGCAGGACCCAATCAGCCCCAGCATTTT	CASSYPPEAGPNQPQHF
TRBV7-8	TRBD2	.	TRBJ2-5	TGTGCCAGCAGCTTCGGGTTAGCGGGGGGGGAAGAGACCCAGTACTTC	CASSFGLAGGEETQYF
TRBV5-1	TRBD1	.	TRBJ1-1	TGCGCCAGCAGCCAAGGGACAGGGGGCGCAGACACTGAAGCTTTCTTT	CASSQGTGGADTEAFF
TRBV21-1	.	once	TRBJ1-2	TGTGCCAGCATCGAACAGGGTAGCGGCTACACCTTC	CASIEQGSGYTF
TRBV2	.	.	TRBJ1-6	TGTGCCAGCATAGCGTTAACCTATAATTCACCCCTCCACTTT	CASIALTYNSPLHF
TRBV7-3	TRBD2	once	TRBJ2-1	TGTGCCAGCAGCTCCCGGACTAGCGGGACACACAATGAGCAGTTCTTC	CASSSRTSGTHNEQFF
TRBV3-1/TRBV3-2	.	few	TRBJ1-1	TGTGCCAGCAGCTTCTGGGCCGGGAACACTGAAGCTTTCTTT	CASSFWAGNTEAFF
TRBV20-1	.	.	TRBJ2-1	TGCAGTGCCCTTCTCAATGAGCAGTTCTTC	CSALLNEQFF
TRBV9	.	.	TRBJ1-6	TGTGCCAGCAGCGTAGGGGGGACAATAGGTTCACCCCTCCACTTT	CASSVGGTIGSPLHF
TRBV19	.	.	TRBJ1-6	TGTGCCAGTAGGAGGACGGGGAATTCACCCCTCCACTTT	CASRRTGNSPLHF
TRBV5-6	.	few	TRBJ1-2	TGTGCCAGCAGCCGAGACCGGGACATCTATGGCTACACCTTC	CASSRDRDIYGYTF
TRBV18	.	.	TRBJ1-2	TGTGCCAGCTCACCTACGGCAGGGGTGGGCTACACCTTC	CASSPTAGVGYTF
TRBV19	.	.	TRBJ1-2	TGTGCCAGTAGTACGGGGGAATTAGTGGGAAACTATGGCTACACCTTC	CASSTGELVGNYGYTF
TRBV10-3	TRBD1	.	TRBJ1-5	TGTGCCATTGGCAGGGGGCAAGATCAGCCCCAGCATTTT	CAIGRGQDQPQHF
TRBV9	TRBD1	.	TRBJ1-1	TGTGCCAGCAGCCTTGGGACAGGGGGCGTTGAAGCTTTCTTT	CASSLGTGGVEAFF
TRBV7-2	TRBD2	.	TRBJ2-7	TGTGCCAGCAGCTTAGTGGGCGGGGGGGCCTTTTACGAGCAGTACTTC	CASSLVGGGAFYEQYF
TRBV2	.	.	TRBJ1-4	TGTGCCAGCAGGGGGGACTATGAAAAACTGTTTTTT	CASRGDYEKLFF
TRBV5-1	.	.	TRBJ1-1	TGCGCCAGCAGCTCCTATGGGGGGGTCACTGAAGCTTTCTTT	CASSSYGGVTEAFF
TRBV5-1	TRBD1	.	TRBJ2-7	TGCGCCAGCAGCGTTGAACGGACAGGGCGAGAGCAGTACTTC	CASSVERTGREQYF
TRBV14	TRBD1	.	TRBJ2-7	TGTGCCAGCAGCCAAGAGGGGACAGGGGCCTACGAGCAGTACTTC	CASSQEGTGAYEQYF
TRBV6-6	.	.	TRBJ1-2	TGTGCCAGCAGTTACTCAGGGAGGGGCTACACCTTC	CASSYSGRGYTF
TRBV7-2	.	.	TRBJ1-2	TGTGCCAGCAGCTTAGCTCCCGGGGATGGCTACACCTTC	CASSLAPGDGYTF
TRBV5-5	.	.	TRBJ2-5	TGTGCCAGTGATAAGGGGCGAGGAGAGACCCAGTACTTC	CASDKGRGETQYF
TRBV27	.	.	TRBJ2-1	TGTGCCAGCAGAAGGGGGATCAACACGGGTGAGCAGTTCTTC	CASRRGINTGEQFF
TRBV19	TRBD2	.	TRBJ2-5	TGTGCCAGTAGTCCAGGGGGGACTAGCGGAGAGACCCAGTACTTC	CASSPGGTSGETQYF
TRBV27	TRBD2	.	TRBJ2-3	TGTGCCAGCAGTTTATATTACGGCGGGGGGGCTGGGGATACGCAGTATTTT	CASSLYYGGGAGDTQYF
TRBV10-3	.	few	TRBJ2-5	TGTGCCATCTCACCGTCGAGGGAGACCCAGTACTTC	CAISPSRETQYF
TRBV5-1	.	.	TRBJ2-5	TGCGCCAGCAGCTTCGGAGGGGAAGAGACCCAGTACTTC	CASSFGGEETQYF
TRBV5-6	.	.	TRBJ1-3	TGTGCCAGCAGCTTAGGGGGAGGAAACACCATATATTTT	CASSLGGGNTIYF
TRBV18	TRBD1	.	TRBJ1-1	TGTGCCAGCTCATCCGACAGGGGGCGGACTGAAGCTTTCTTT	CASSSDRGRTEAFF
TRBV11-3	.	.	TRBJ2-3	TGTGCCAGCAGCCCCCGGGGGGATACGCAGTATTTT	CASSPRGDTQYF